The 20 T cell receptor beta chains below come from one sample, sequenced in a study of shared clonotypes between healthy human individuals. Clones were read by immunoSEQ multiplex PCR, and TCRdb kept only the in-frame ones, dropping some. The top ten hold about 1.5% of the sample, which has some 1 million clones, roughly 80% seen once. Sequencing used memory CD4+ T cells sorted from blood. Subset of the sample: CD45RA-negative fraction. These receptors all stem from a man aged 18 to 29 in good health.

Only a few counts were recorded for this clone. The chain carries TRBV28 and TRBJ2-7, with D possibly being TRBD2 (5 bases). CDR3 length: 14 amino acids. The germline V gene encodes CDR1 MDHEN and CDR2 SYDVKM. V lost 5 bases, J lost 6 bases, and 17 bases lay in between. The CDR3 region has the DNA TGTGCCAGCAGTCTCATTGGAGGCATGCTCGAGCAGTACTTC. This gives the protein CASSLIGGMLEQYF.

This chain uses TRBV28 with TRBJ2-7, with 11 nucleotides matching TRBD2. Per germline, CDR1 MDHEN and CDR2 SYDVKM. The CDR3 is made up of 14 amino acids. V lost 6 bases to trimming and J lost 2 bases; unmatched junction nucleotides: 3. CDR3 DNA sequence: TGTGCCAGCAGGCTAGCGGGGGGCGCCTACGAGCAGTACTTC. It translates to CASRLAGGAYEQYF.

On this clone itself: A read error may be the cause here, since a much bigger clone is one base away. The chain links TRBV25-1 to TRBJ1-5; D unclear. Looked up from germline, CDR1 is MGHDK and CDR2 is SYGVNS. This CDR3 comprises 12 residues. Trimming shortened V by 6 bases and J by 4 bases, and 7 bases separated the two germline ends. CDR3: CASRWGNQPQHF. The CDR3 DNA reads TGTGCCAGCAGGTGGGGAAATCAGCCCCAGCATTTT.

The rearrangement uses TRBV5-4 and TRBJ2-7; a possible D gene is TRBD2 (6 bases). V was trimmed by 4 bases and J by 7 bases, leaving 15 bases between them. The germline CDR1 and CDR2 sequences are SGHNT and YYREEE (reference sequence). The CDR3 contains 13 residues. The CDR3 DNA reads TGTGCCAGCAGCCGTAGCGGTCCCGGGGAGCAGTACTTC. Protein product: CASSRSGPGEQYF.

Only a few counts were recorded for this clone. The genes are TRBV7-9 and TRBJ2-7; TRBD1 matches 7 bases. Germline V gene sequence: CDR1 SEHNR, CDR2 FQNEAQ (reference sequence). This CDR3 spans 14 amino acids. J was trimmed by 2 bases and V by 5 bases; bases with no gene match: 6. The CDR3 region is CASSRTGDPYEQYF. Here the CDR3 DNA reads TGTGCCAGCAGCCGAACAGGGGATCCCTACGAGCAGTACTTC. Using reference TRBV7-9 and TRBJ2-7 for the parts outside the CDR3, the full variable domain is DTGVSQNPRHKITKRGQNVTFRCDPISEHNRLYWYRQTLGQGPEFLTYFQNEAQLEKSRLLSDRFSAERPKGSFSTLEIQRTEQGDSAMYLCASSRTGDPYEQYFGPGTRLTVT.

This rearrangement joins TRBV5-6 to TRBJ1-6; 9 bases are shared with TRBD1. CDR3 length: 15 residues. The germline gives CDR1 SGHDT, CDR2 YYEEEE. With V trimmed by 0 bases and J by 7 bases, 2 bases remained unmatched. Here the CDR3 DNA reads TGTGCCAGCAGCTTGGAGGGACAGGGAAATTCACCCCTCCACTTT. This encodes CASSLEGQGNSPLHF.

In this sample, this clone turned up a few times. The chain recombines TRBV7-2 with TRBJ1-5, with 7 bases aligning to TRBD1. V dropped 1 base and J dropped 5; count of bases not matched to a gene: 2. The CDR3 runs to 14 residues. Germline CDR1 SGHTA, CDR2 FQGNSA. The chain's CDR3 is CASSLGRGDQPQHF. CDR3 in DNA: TGTGCCAGCAGCTTAGGCAGGGGGGATCAGCCCCAGCATTTT. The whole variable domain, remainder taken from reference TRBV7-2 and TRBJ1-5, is GAGVSQSPSNKVTEKGKDVELRCDPISGHTALYWYRQSLGQGLEFLIYFQGNSAPDKSGLPSDRFSAERTGGSVSTLTIQRTQQEDSAVYLCASSLGRGDQPQHFGDGTRLSIL.

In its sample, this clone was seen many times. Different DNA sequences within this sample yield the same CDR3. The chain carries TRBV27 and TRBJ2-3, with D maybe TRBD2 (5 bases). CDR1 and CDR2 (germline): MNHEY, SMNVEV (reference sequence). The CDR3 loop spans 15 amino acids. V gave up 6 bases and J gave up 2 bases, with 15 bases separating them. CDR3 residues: CASSPRGRPTDTQYF. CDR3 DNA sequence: TGTGCCAGCAGCCCTCGCGGGCGGCCCACAGATACGCAGTATTTT.

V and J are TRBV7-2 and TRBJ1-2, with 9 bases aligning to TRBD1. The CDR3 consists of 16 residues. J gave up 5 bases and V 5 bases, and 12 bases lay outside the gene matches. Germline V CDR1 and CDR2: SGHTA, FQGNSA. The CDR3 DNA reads TGTGCCAGCAGCCTGATGATGGGACAGGGAAGTTATGGCTACACCTTC. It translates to CASSLMMGQGSYGYTF.

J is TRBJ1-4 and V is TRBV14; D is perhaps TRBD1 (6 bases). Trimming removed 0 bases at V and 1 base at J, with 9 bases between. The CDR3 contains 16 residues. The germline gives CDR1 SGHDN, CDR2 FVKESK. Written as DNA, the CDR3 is TGTGCCAGCAGCCAAGAAACAGGGTTAACTAATGAAAAACTGTTTTTT. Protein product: CASSQETGLTNEKLFF.

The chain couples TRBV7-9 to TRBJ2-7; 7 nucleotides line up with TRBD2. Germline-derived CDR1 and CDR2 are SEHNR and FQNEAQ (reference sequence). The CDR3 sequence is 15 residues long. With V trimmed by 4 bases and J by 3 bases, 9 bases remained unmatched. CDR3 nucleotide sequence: TGTGCCAGCAGCTCCACGACTAGCTCCCGCTACGAGCAGTACTTC. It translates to CASSSTTSSRYEQYF.

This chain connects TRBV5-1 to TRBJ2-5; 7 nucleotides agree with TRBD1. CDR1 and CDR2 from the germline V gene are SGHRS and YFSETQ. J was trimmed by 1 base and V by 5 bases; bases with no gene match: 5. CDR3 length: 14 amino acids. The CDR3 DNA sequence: TGCGCCAGCAGATACGACAGGGCCCAAGAGACCCAGTACTTC. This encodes CASRYDRAQETQYF.

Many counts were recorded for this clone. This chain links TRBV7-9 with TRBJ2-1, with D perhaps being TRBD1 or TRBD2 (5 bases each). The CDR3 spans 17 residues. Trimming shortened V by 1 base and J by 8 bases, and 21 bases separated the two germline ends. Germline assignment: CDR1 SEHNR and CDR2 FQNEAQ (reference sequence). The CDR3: CASSLGQPGSWLDEQFF. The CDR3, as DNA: TGTGCCAGCAGCTTAGGTCAGCCAGGGAGTTGGTTGGATGAGCAGTTCTTC.

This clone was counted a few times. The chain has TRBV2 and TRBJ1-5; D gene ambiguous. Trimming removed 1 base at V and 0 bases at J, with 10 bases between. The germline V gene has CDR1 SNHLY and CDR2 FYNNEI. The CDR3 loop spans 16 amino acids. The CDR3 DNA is TGTGCCAGCAGTGAAGGGGCAGGCTATAGCAATCAGCCCCAGCATTTT. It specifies CASSEGAGYSNQPQHF.

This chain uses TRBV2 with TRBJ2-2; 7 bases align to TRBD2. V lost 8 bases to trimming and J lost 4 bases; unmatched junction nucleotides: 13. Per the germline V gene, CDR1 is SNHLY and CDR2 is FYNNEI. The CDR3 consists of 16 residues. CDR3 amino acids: CASGNHVSGGTGELFF. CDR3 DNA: TGTGCCAGCGGTAATCATGTTTCGGGAGGCACCGGGGAGCTGTTTTTT. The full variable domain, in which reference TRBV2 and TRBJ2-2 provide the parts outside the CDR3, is EPEVTQTPSHQVTQMGQEVILRCVPISNHLYFYWYRQILGQKVEFLVSFYNNEISEKSEIFDDQFSVERPDGSNFTLKIRSTKLEDSAMYFCASGNHVSGGTGELFFGEGSRLTVL.

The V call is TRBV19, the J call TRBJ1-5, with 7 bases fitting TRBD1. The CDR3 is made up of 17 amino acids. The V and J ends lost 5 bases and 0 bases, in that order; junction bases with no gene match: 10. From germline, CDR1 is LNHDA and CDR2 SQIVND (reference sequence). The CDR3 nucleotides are TGTGCCAGTAGTCTATGGGACAGAGGAGGTAGCAATCAGCCCCAGCATTTT. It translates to CASSLWDRGGSNQPQHF.

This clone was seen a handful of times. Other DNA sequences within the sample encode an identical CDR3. CDR3 coding DNA: TGTGCCTGGAGTGGAGGACAGGGCTTCTACAATGAGCAGTTCTTC. This gives the protein CAWSGGQGFYNEQFF. The V call is TRBV30, the J call TRBJ2-1; 8 nucleotides align to TRBD1. CDR1 is GTSNPN and CDR2 is SVGIG in the germline V gene (reference sequence). The CDR3 spans 15 residues. V was pared by 1 base and J by 3 bases, with 5 bases of the junction left unmatched.

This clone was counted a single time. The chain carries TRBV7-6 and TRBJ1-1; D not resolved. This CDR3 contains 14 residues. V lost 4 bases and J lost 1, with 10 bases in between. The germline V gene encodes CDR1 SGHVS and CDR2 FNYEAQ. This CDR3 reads CASSSNQANTEAFF. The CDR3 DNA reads TGTGCCAGCAGCTCGAATCAGGCGAACACTGAAGCTTTCTTT.

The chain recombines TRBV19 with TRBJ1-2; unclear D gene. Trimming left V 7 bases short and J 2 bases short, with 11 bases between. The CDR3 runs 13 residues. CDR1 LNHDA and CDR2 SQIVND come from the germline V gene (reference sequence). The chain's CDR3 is CASMATANYGYTF. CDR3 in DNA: TGTGCCAGTATGGCCACTGCAAACTATGGCTACACCTTC.

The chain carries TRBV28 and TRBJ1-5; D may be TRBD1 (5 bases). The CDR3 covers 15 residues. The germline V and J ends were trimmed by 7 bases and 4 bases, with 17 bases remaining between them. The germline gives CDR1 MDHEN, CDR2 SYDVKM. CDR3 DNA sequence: TGTGCCAGCAATCCCGGGGGGGGGACTAATCAGCCCCAGCATTTT. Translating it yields CASNPGGGTNQPQHF.